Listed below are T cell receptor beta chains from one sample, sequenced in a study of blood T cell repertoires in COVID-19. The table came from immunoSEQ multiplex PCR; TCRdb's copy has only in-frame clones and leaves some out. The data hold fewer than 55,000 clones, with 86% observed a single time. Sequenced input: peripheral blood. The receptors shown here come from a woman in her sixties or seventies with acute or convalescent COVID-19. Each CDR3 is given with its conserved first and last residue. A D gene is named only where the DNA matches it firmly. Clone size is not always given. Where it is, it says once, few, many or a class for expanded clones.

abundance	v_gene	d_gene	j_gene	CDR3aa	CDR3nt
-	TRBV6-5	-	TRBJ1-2	CASSLRRTSNYGYTF	TGTGCCAGCAGTTTGAGGCGGACTTCTAACTATGGCTACACCTTC
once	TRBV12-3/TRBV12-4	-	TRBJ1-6	CASSRDSPLHF	TGTGCCAGCTCGAGGGATTCACCCCTCCACTTT
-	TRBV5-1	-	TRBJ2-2	CASSLAASTGELFF	TGCGCCAGCAGCTTGGCGGCTAGCACCGGGGAGCTGTTTTTT
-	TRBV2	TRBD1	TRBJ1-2	CASKKSALVPGQGSDGYTF	TGTGCCAGCAAGAAAAGTGCCCTCGTCCCGGGACAGGGATCGGATGGCTACACCTTC
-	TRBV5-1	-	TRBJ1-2	CASSFGGGINYGYTF	TGCGCCAGCAGCTTCGGGGGAGGGATTAACTATGGCTACACCTTC
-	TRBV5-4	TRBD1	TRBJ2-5	CASSRTGSKETQYF	TGTGCCAGCAGCCGGACAGGATCGAAGGAGACCCAGTACTTC
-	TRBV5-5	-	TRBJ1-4	CASSFGQYGANEKLFF	TGTGCCAGCAGCTTTGGGCAGTACGGGGCTAATGAAAAACTGTTTTTT
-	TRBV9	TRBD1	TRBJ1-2	CASIPSHHRGPWYGYTF	TGTGCCAGCATTCCATCCCACCACAGGGGGCCCTGGTATGGCTACACCTTC
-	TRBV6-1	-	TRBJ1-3	CASSESGVGNTIYF	TGTGCCAGCAGTGAATCCGGGGTGGGAAACACCATATATTTT
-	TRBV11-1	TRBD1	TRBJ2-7	CASSRDRGYEQYF	TGTGCCAGCAGCCGCGACAGGGGCTACGAGCAGTACTTC
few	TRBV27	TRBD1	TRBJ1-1	CASTSSGTGELLFTEAFF	TGTGCCAGCACGTCTTCCGGGACAGGGGAACTTTTGTTCACTGAAGCTTTCTTT
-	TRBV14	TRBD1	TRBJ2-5	CASSHRRGRETQYF	TGTGCCAGCAGCCACCGAAGGGGGCGCGAGACCCAGTACTTC
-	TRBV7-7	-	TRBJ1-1	CASSLSKNTEAFF	TGTGCTAGCAGCTTAAGCAAGAACACTGAAGCTTTCTTT
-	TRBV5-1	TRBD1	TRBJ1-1	CASSEYRQGEAFF	TGCGCCAGCTCCGAATATAGACAGGGGGAAGCTTTCTTT
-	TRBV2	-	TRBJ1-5	CASSETAGASQPQHF	TGTGCCAGCAGTGAAACTGCAGGGGCGAGTCAGCCCCAGCATTTT
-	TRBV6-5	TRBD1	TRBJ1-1	CASSYGDRGRSTEAFF	TGTGCCAGCAGTTACGGGGACAGGGGGCGCAGCACCGAAGCTTTCTTT
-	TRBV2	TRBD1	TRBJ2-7	CASSPGTGAYEQYF	TGTGCCAGCAGTCCCGGGACAGGGGCGTACGAGCAGTACTTC
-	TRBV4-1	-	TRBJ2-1	CASSQTAAGFYNEQFF	TGCGCCAGCAGCCAAACGGCGGCGGGATTCTACAATGAGCAGTTCTTC
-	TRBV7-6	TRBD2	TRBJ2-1	CASSSILAGARNEQFF	TGTGCCAGCAGCTCCATCCTAGCGGGAGCGAGGAATGAGCAGTTCTTC
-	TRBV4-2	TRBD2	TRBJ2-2	CASSKRGADTGELFF	TGTGCCAGCAGCAAGCGGGGGGCGGACACCGGGGAGCTGTTTTTT
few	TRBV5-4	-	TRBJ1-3	CASSLGGDSGNTIYF	TGTGCCAGCAGCTTGGGCGGGGATTCTGGAAACACCATATATTTT
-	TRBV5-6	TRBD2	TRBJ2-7	CASSPGLAGGQDEQYF	TGTGCCAGCAGCCCGGGACTAGCGGGAGGGCAGGACGAGCAGTACTTC
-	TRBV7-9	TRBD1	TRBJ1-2	CASTTTGTGGAYGYTF	TGTGCCAGCACCACCACCGGGACAGGGGGCGCCTATGGCTACACCTTC
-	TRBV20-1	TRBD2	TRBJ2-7	CSASILGRDYYEQYF	TGCAGTGCTAGTATCTTGGGGAGGGACTACTACGAGCAGTACTTC
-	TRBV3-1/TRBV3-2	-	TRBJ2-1	CASSQGTPEGYNEQFF	TGTGCCAGCAGCCAGGGGACTCCCGAGGGGTACAATGAGCAGTTCTTC
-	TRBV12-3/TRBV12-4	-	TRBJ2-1	CASSLAEGNEQFF	TGTGCCAGCAGTTTGGCTGAGGGCAATGAGCAGTTCTTC
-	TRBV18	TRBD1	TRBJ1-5	CASSPGQGGYQPQHF	TGTGCCAGCTCACCAGGACAGGGGGGCTATCAGCCCCAGCATTTT
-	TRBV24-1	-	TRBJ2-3	CATSDPRDFSTDTQYF	TGTGCCACCAGTGACCCGCGGGACTTTTCCACAGATACGCAGTATTTT
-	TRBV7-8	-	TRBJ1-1	CASSRGGEGTEAFF	TGTGCCAGCAGCCGAGGGGGGGAAGGCACTGAAGCTTTCTTT
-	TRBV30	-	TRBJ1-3	CAWSVGFPGLSGNTIYF	TGTGCCTGGAGTGTCGGGTTCCCGGGTTTGAGTGGAAACACCATATATTTT
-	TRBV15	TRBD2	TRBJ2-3	CATSRCRTSGCTDTQYF	TGTGCCACCAGCAGATGCAGGACTAGCGGCTGCACAGATACGCAGTATTTT
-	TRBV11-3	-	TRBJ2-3	CASSLDSTDTQYF	TGTGCCAGCAGCTTAGACTCCACAGATACGCAGTATTTT
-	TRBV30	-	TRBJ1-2	CAWETLPRGGYTF	TGTGCCTGGGAGACACTCCCCCGAGGGGGCTACACCTTC
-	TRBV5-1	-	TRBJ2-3	CASSLVEGVYRGRTDTQYF	TGCGCCAGCAGCTTGGTAGAGGGGGTATATAGGGGACGCACAGATACGCAGTATTTT
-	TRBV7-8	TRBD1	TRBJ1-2	CASSSSGTGIGYGYTF	TGTGCCAGCAGCTCCTCCGGGACAGGGATAGGCTATGGCTACACCTTC
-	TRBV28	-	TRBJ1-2	CASSFGGLDYGYTF	TGTGCCAGCAGTTTCGGCGGACTTGACTATGGCTACACCTTC
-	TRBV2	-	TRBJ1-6	CASSPQGPPLHF	TGTGCCAGCAGTCCTCAGGGGCCACCCCTCCACTTT
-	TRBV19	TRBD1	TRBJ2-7	CASSRTGRDQGKSNSYEQYF	TGTGCCAGTAGTAGGACAGGGCGAGATCAAGGGAAGTCCAACTCCTACGAGCAGTACTTC
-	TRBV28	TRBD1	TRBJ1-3	CASSSGQRSGNTIYF	TGTGCCAGCAGTTCGGGACAGCGCTCTGGAAACACCATATATTTT
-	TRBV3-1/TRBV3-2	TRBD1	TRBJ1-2	CASSQGTGGYGYTF	TGTGCCAGCAGCCAAGGAACAGGGGGGTATGGCTACACCTTC
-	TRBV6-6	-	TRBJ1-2	CATKGAYGYTF	TGTGCCACCAAAGGGGCGTATGGCTACACCTTC
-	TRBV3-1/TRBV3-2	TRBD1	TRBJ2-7	CASSQASGTGFYEQYF	TGTGCCAGCAGCCAAGCCTCCGGGACAGGTTTTTACGAGCAGTACTTC
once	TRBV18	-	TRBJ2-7	CASSPPNQKPHYYEQYF	TGTGCCAGCTCACCACCTAACCAGAAGCCTCACTACTACGAGCAGTACTTC
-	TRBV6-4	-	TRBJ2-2	CASSDSLGARTGELFF	TGTGCCAGCAGTGACTCGCTGGGGGCGCGCACCGGGGAGCTGTTTTTT
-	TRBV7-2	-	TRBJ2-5	CASSLATEETQYF	TGTGCCAGCAGCTTAGCTACTGAAGAGACCCAGTACTTC
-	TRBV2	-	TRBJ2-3	CASKFRRGSTDTQYF	TGTGCCAGCAAGTTTAGGCGGGGCAGCACAGATACGCAGTATTTT
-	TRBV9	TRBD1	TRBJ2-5	CASSGPGGTGGRETQYF	TGTGCCAGCAGCGGACCCGGGGGGACAGGGGGCCGGGAGACCCAGTACTTC
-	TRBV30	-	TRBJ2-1	CAWSPSRGFFNEQFF	TGTGCCTGGAGCCCGTCGCGCGGGTTCTTCAATGAGCAGTTCTTC
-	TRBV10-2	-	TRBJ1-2	CASSDMRGPNYGYTF	TGCGCCAGCAGTGACATGCGGGGTCCTAACTATGGCTACACCTTC
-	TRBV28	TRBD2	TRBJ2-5	CASSLRLAGGQETQYF	TGTGCCAGCAGCCTGAGACTAGCGGGAGGCCAAGAGACCCAGTACTTC